This TCR beta chain was sequenced during a study of CD8+ T cells in alopecia areata. In the study overall: Tofacitinib administration to treated patients was oral, at 5 to 10 mg twice daily.

On this clone itself: Antigen specificity is unknown.

Overall study results and limits: Patients shared TCRs less clearly than mice did, possibly owing to HLA. Affected scalp, especially in alopecia totalis/universalis, had a higher clonality than normal scalp did.

Those with alopecia areata gave lesional scalp punch biopsies and peripheral blood. It was cDNA, reverse transcribed from extracted RNA, that served as the sequencing template. The table came from immunoSEQ multiplex PCR; TCRdb's copy has only in-frame clones and leaves some out. The sample includes 150,000 or so clones, about 67% seen only once; the top ten take about an eighth. CDR3 size: 12 residues. The germline gives CDR1 MDHEN, CDR2 SYDVKM. Trimming took 10 bases from V and 8 from J, leaving 17 bases between them. The clonotype was recovered from a human donor with alopecia areata. The source material was CD8+ T cells sorted from blood, sampled at week 0. J is TRBJ1-2 and V is TRBV28, with no clear D. CDR3 sequence (DNA): TGTGCCACCTACAACCCAGCAGCCGGCTACACCTTC. Translated: CATYNPAAGYTF.